The T cell receptor beta chain under discussion was sequenced for a study of OX40 agonist ivuxolimab in advanced cancers. General study results and limits: Specificity for antigen went undetermined in the expanded peripheral T cells.

With respect to this clone: Its antigen is unknown.

Germline V lookup: CDR1 KGHSH, CDR2 LQKENI. Trimming removed 1 base from V and 7 bases from J, with 17 bases in between. The CDR3 loop spans 16 amino acids. Measured with immunoSEQ multiplex PCR; TCRdb has only the in-frame clones, and not every one. The sample shows over 55,000 clones, 80% to 90% of them seen only once. The clonotype was recovered from an adult with an advanced solid tumor such as melanoma, head and neck, liver or kidney cancer. The sample here was CD4+ or CD8+ T cells sorted from blood, taken in a trial of the OX40 agonist ivuxolimab. V is TRBV18 and J is TRBJ1-5, with TRBD1 as a possible D gene (6 bases). For the CDR3, the DNA is TGTGCCAGCTCACCACGAGGGGCGGGGGGCTCACAGCCCCAGCATTTT. Translated: CASSPRGAGGSQPQHF.